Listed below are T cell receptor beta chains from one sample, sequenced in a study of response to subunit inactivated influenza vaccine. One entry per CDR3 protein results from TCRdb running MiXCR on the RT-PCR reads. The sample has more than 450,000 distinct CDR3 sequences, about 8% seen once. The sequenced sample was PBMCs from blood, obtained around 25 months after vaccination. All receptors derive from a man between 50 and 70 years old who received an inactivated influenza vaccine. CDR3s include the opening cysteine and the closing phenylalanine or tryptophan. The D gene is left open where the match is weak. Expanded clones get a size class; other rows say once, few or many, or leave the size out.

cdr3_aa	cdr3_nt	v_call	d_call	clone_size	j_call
CASSPSYSGQKFYEQYF	TGTGCCAGCAGCCCAAGTTATTCTGGACAAAAGTTCTACGAGCAGTACTTC	TRBV14	NA	many	TRBJ2-7
CSARSWGVGTQYF	TGCAGTGCTAGATCGTGGGGTGTCGGGACCCAGTACTTC	TRBV20-1	NA	NA	TRBJ2-5
CASRHAGRGPETQYF	TGTGCCAGCAGACACGCGGGTAGGGGGCCAGAGACCCAGTACTTC	TRBV12-3/TRBV12-4	TRBD1	few	TRBJ2-5
CASLSAGGEQFF	TGTGCCAGCCTTAGCGCAGGCGGGGAGCAGTTCTTC	TRBV2	NA	NA	TRBJ2-1
CASSFTTSDRAAFF	TGTGCCAGCAGCTTCACTACCTCGGACAGGGCGGCTTTCTTT	TRBV7-2	TRBD1	NA	TRBJ1-1
CASSQEGSGYTF	TGTGCCAGCAGCCAAGAAGGGTCCGGCTACACCTTC	TRBV3-1	NA	many	TRBJ1-2
CASSVAGRRGSLNEQFF	TGTGCCAGCAGTGTCGCGGGTCGTAGGGGTTCCCTCAATGAGCAGTTCTTC	TRBV28	NA	many	TRBJ2-1
CASSPDGDYGYTF	TGCGCCAGCAGTCCCGACGGAGACTATGGCTACACCTTC	TRBV10-1	NA	few	TRBJ1-2
CASSQFRTGELFF	TGTGCCAGCAGCCAATTCCGCACCGGGGAGCTGTTTTTT	TRBV3-1	NA	few	TRBJ2-2
CASSESPVYEQYF	TGTGCCAGCAGTGAATCTCCAGTCTACGAGCAGTACTTC	TRBV25-1	NA	few	TRBJ2-7
CASSTRDRRSNTIYF	TGTGCCAGCAGCACTCGGGACAGGCGTTCGAACACCATATATTTT	TRBV7-8	TRBD1	many	TRBJ1-3
CASSPLQGRRSYEQYF	TGTGCCAGCAGCCCATTACAGGGAAGGAGGTCCTACGAGCAGTACTTC	TRBV11-2	NA	many	TRBJ2-7
CASSQDRFGNTIYF	TGTGCCAGCAGCCAAGATCGGTTTGGAAACACCATATATTTT	TRBV3-1	NA	few	TRBJ1-3
CASSPRGETQYF	TGTGCCAGCAGCCCCCGAGGGGAGACCCAGTACTTC	TRBV5-1	NA	many	TRBJ2-5
CASNHRGRQGSSGELFF	TGTGCCAGCAATCACAGGGGACGACAGGGATCAAGCGGGGAGCTGTTTTTT	TRBV5-4	TRBD1	NA	TRBJ2-2
CASSQVNRDREQYF	TGTGCCAGCAGCCAAGTAAACAGGGATAGGGAGCAGTACTTC	TRBV14	NA	few	TRBJ2-7
CASSPLRGGGTQYF	TGTGCCAGCAGCCCGCTGAGGGGGGGCGGTACGCAGTATTTT	TRBV3-1	NA	many	TRBJ2-3
CASSAQPGQGTYEQYF	TGCGCCAGCAGCGCCCAACCGGGACAGGGGACCTACGAGCAGTACTTC	TRBV4-1	TRBD1	NA	TRBJ2-7
CASSAFGVQPGELFF	TGTGCCAGCAGTGCCTTCGGGGTCCAGCCCGGGGAGCTGTTTTTT	TRBV27	NA	few	TRBJ2-2
CSVEEGRRLFF	TGCAGCGTTGAAGAGGGGAGGAGACTGTTTTTT	TRBV29-1	NA	NA	TRBJ1-4